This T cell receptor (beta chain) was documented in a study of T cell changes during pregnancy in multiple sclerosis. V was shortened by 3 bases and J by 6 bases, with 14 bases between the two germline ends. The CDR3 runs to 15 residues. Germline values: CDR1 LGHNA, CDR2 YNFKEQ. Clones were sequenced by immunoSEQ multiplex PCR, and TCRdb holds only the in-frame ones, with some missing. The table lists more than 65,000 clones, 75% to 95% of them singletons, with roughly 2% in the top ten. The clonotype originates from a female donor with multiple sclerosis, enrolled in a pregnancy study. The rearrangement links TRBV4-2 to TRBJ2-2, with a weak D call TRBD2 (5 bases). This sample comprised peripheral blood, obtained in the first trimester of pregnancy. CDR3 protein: CASSQGSLDPGELFF. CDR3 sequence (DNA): TGTGCCAGCAGCCAGGGGAGTTTAGACCCCGGGGAGCTGTTTTTT.